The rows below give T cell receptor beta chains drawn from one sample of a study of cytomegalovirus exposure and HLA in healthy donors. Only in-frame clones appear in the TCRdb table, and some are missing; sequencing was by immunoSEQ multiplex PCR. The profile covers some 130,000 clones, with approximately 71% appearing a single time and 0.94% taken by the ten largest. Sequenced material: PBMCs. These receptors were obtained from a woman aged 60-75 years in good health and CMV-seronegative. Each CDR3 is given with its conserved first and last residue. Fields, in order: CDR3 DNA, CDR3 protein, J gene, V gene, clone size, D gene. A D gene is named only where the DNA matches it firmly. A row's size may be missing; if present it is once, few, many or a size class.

TGTGCCAGCAGTTACCGTGCAGGCCTAGCCAAAAACATTCAGTACTTC,CASSYRAGLAKNIQYF,TRBJ2-4,TRBV6-5,once,.
TGTGCCAGCAGCTTAGCCGGGACAGGGGGTGAGACCCAGTACTTC,CASSLAGTGGETQYF,TRBJ2-5,TRBV7-6,once,TRBD1
TGTGCCAGCAGCTCCTCTAGTGGAGACACTGAAGCTTTCTTT,CASSSSSGDTEAFF,TRBJ1-1,TRBV5-4,.,.
TGTGCCAGCAGCCTGGACAGGGCCTACGAGCAGTACTTC,CASSLDRAYEQYF,TRBJ2-7,TRBV5-6,.,TRBD1
TGTGCCTCCGGGGGGGAATTTGGGGCCAACGTCCTGACTTTC,CASGGEFGANVLTF,TRBJ2-6,TRBV30,.,TRBD2
TGTGCCAGTACTACGACAGGGGGCGCCGCTGTGGGCGGCTACACCTTC,CASTTTGGAAVGGYTF,TRBJ1-2,TRBV19,.,TRBD1
TGTGCCTGGAGTCCCGGGACAGGGGGTTTCTACGAGCAGTACTTC,CAWSPGTGGFYEQYF,TRBJ2-7,TRBV30,once,TRBD1
TGTGCCAGCAGCCGCGCAGGGAACACTGAAGCTTTCTTT,CASSRAGNTEAFF,TRBJ1-1,TRBV9,few,.
TGCGCCAGCAGCTTATACTCGACAGGGGGCATCTCACCCCTCCACTTT,CASSLYSTGGISPLHF,TRBJ1-6,TRBV5-1,.,TRBD1
TGCGCCAGCAGCGCCTCCGGGGGTAACTACAATGAGCAGTTCTTC,CASSASGGNYNEQFF,TRBJ2-1,TRBV5-1,.,.
TGTGCCAGCAGTTACTCAGGGGAACCTAATGAAAAACTGTTTTTT,CASSYSGEPNEKLFF,TRBJ1-4,TRBV6-5,.,.
TGCGCCAGCAGTCGACTAGCGCGCACAGATACGCAGTATTTT,CASSRLARTDTQYF,TRBJ2-3,TRBV4-1,.,TRBD2
TGCGCCAGCAGCCAAGGGCCCACCCGTGAGCAGTTCTTC,CASSQGPTREQFF,TRBJ2-1,TRBV4-1,.,.
TGTGCCAGCTCCTTGGGGACTAGCGGAGTCTACGAGCAGTACTTC,CASSLGTSGVYEQYF,TRBJ2-7,TRBV5-4,.,TRBD2
TGTGCCAGTAGTATAAGCGGTAGCGGGAGGAGGGGCACCGGGGAGCTGTTTTTT,CASSISGSGRRGTGELFF,TRBJ2-2,TRBV19,.,TRBD2
TGTGCCAGTACCGGGACTAGCTCCTACAATGAGCAGTTCTTC,CASTGTSSYNEQFF,TRBJ2-1,TRBV19,.,TRBD2
TGTGCCAGCAGCTTAGCGCGGGTCCACGAGCAGTACTTC,CASSLARVHEQYF,TRBJ2-7,TRBV7-9,.,.
TGCGCCACCAGCAGAGCGGGACAGCGTTACGAGCAGTACTTC,CATSRAGQRYEQYF,TRBJ2-7,TRBV15,.,.
TGCGCCAGCAGCACGGGACAGGGGGGGTCACCCCTCCACTTT,CASSTGQGGSPLHF,TRBJ1-6,TRBV5-1,.,TRBD1
TGCGCCAGCAGCTCTAGCGGGTATAGCACAGATACGCAGTATTTT,CASSSSGYSTDTQYF,TRBJ2-3,TRBV5-1,.,TRBD2
TGCAGCGTCGGACAGGGGGCGACTTTTGGCGGCTACACCTTC,CSVGQGATFGGYTF,TRBJ1-2,TRBV29-1,.,TRBD1
TGTGCCAGCAGCCCCCGACAGGGATCCTACAATGAGCAGTTCTTC,CASSPRQGSYNEQFF,TRBJ2-1,TRBV14,.,TRBD1
TGTGCCAGCAGTCCCCGGCGGGGGAGCACAGATACGCAGTATTTT,CASSPRRGSTDTQYF,TRBJ2-3,TRBV27,.,TRBD2
TGTGCCAGCAGCCTAGCGGGGTCCAAAAACATTCAGTACTTC,CASSLAGSKNIQYF,TRBJ2-4,TRBV5-4,.,TRBD2
TGTGCCAGCAGTTTACTGCGGGGTGAGCAGTTCTTC,CASSLLRGEQFF,TRBJ2-1,TRBV28,.,.
TGTGCCAGCAGCTCGCCATCCGACGGCGGCGAGCAGTACTTC,CASSSPSDGGEQYF,TRBJ2-7,TRBV7-6,.,.